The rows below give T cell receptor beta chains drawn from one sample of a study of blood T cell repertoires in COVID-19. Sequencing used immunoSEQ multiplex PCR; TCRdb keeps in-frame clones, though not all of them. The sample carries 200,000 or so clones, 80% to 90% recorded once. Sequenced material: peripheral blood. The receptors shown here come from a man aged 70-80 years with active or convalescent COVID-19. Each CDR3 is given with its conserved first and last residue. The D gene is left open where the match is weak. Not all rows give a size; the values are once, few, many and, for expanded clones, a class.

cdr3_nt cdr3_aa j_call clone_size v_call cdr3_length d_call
TGTGCCAGCAGTTCCCAATTTCAGCCCCAGCATTTT CASSSQFQPQHF TRBJ1-5 - TRBV28 12 -
TGCAGCGTTGAAGAGGGGCAATACACCGGGGAGCTGTTTTTT CSVEEGQYTGELFF TRBJ2-2 - TRBV29-1 14 -
TGCGCCAGCAGCGTCCCAGCGGGGGCGAACAATGAGCAGTTCTTC CASSVPAGANNEQFF TRBJ2-1 once TRBV5-1 15 TRBD2
TGTGCCAGCAGCGGACAGGGAGTTTCCGAGCAGTACTTC CASSGQGVSEQYF TRBJ2-7 - TRBV12-3/TRBV12-4 13 TRBD1
TGTGCCAGCAGTGAAAGGGGGACAGGGGCTAACTATGGCTACACCTTC CASSERGTGANYGYTF TRBJ1-2 - TRBV2 16 TRBD1
TGTGCCAGCAGGATAACAGGGTTCTCTGGGGCCAACGTCCTGACTTTC CASRITGFSGANVLTF TRBJ2-6 - TRBV28 16 -
TGTGCCAGCAGCTTATTTCAAAGGGGTACTGAAGCTTTCTTT CASSLFQRGTEAFF TRBJ1-1 - TRBV11-2 14 -
TGCGCCAGCAGCGGACAGGGGAATGAAAAACTGTTTTTT CASSGQGNEKLFF TRBJ1-4 - TRBV10-2 13 TRBD1
TGTGCCGTCGGACTAGCGAGTCAAGAGACCCAGTACTTC CAVGLASQETQYF TRBJ2-5 - TRBV10-3 13 TRBD2
TGTGCCAGCAGCGAAGGGAGGGCAGCTCGGGGCTACACCTTC CASSEGRAARGYTF TRBJ1-2 - TRBV7-9 14 -
TGTGCCTGGACCAGGGGTCAGCTCGGTGAGCAGTTCTTC CAWTRGQLGEQFF TRBJ2-1 - TRBV30 13 -
TGTGCCAGCAGACAAACTAGCGGGGGTCATGGGCAAGAGACCCAGTACTTC CASRQTSGGHGQETQYF TRBJ2-5 - TRBV11-2 17 TRBD2
TGTGCCAGCAGCCAAATTCGGAGCTCCTACAATGAGCAGTTCTTC CASSQIRSSYNEQFF TRBJ2-1 - TRBV14 15 -
TGTGCCAGCAGCTTAGTAGGGGGCCGCGCCGGGGAGCTGTTTTTT CASSLVGGRAGELFF TRBJ2-2 - TRBV7-2 15 TRBD1
TGTGCCATCAGTGAGTCGAGGGATCAGCCCCAGCATTTT CAISESRDQPQHF TRBJ1-5 - TRBV10-3 13 -
TGTGCCAGCAGGAAAGACTTAATAGAAGAGCAGTACTTC CASRKDLIEEQYF TRBJ2-7 - TRBV5-5 13 -
TGTGCCAGCAGTGGCGGACAGGGACTAGCGGCGACAGATACGCAGTATTTT CASSGGQGLAATDTQYF TRBJ2-3 - TRBV7-8 17 TRBD2
TGCGCCAGCAGGGACAGGGGGGGTGAGCAGTTCTTC CASRDRGGEQFF TRBJ2-1 - TRBV10-2 12 TRBD1
TGTGCCAGCAGTTACCAAGACAGAGCTGAAGCTTTCTTT CASSYQDRAEAFF TRBJ1-1 once TRBV6-5 13 -
TGTGCCAGCAGCCCCTCAGGGCAGGGAAACTATGGCTACACCTTC CASSPSGQGNYGYTF TRBJ1-2 few TRBV5-4 15 -
TGCGCCAGCAGCTTCGGACAGGGGGCGCTCAGCTCCTACAATGAGCAGTTCTTC CASSFGQGALSSYNEQFF TRBJ2-1 - TRBV5-1 18 TRBD1
TGCGCCAGCAGCCCTGGGACAGGGGGCGCCCATGAGCAGTTCTTC CASSPGTGGAHEQFF TRBJ2-1 - TRBV4-3 15 TRBD1
TGTGCCAGCAGTGGCGGGACAGGGAGCGAAAAACTGTTTTTT CASSGGTGSEKLFF TRBJ1-4 - TRBV28 14 TRBD1
TGCGCCAGCAGCCAGGGGGACAGGGAGAATGAAAAACTGTTTTTT CASSQGDRENEKLFF TRBJ1-4 - TRBV4-3 15 TRBD1
TGCGCCAGCAGCGCCCAGGGGGTGAACACCGGGGAGCTGTTTTTT CASSAQGVNTGELFF TRBJ2-2 - TRBV5-1 15 TRBD1
TGTGCCAGCTCACCGTATATAGGGGTCTCTGGAAACACCATATATTTT CASSPYIGVSGNTIYF TRBJ1-3 - TRBV18 16 -
TGTGCCTGGATGAATGGACAGGGATATTCACCCCTCCACTTT CAWMNGQGYSPLHF TRBJ1-6 - TRBV30 14 TRBD1
TGTGCCAGCTCCGGGGGTGCAGCTAGCACAGATACGCAGTATTTT CASSGGAASTDTQYF TRBJ2-3 - TRBV18 15 -
TGCGCCAGCAGCCAAGAACCGGGACAGGGGGCCTCCAACTATGGCTACACCTTC CASSQEPGQGASNYGYTF TRBJ1-2 - TRBV4-1 18 TRBD1
TGTGCCAGTAGACTGGCCAACGAGCAGTACTTC CASRLANEQYF TRBJ2-7 - TRBV3-1/TRBV3-2 11 -
TGTGCCAGCAGCAAAGAGGGGGGGCGGGAGCTGTTTTTT CASSKEGGRELFF TRBJ2-2 - TRBV21-1 13 -
TGCGCCAGCAGCTTGGGGACTTTGGATCCTTCACCCCTCCACTTT CASSLGTLDPSPLHF TRBJ1-6 - TRBV5-1 15 -
TGTGCCAGCGGAGGGACAGTTTTCAATCAGCCCCAGCATTTT CASGGTVFNQPQHF TRBJ1-5 - TRBV6-4 14 TRBD1
TGTGCCAGCAGCGCCGGACAGGGAGGAGAGACCCAGTACTTC CASSAGQGGETQYF TRBJ2-5 - TRBV9 14 TRBD1
TGTGCCAGCAGTCAAAGCTTAACTTTGCCCCAGCATTTT CASSQSLTLPQHF TRBJ1-5 - TRBV28 13 -
TGTGCCAGTACCGGGGGGCTCTCTGGAAACACCATATATTTT CASTGGLSGNTIYF TRBJ1-3 - TRBV19 14 -
TGTGCCAGCAGCTTAGGGACAGCGACGGGCGAGCAGTACTTC CASSLGTATGEQYF TRBJ2-7 - TRBV7-2 14 -
TGTGCCAGCAGCACAAACAGGGGCTCTAATTCACCCCTCCACTTT CASSTNRGSNSPLHF TRBJ1-6 - TRBV7-8 15 TRBD1
TGTGCCAGCAGTCCGGGGGGGACAGAGGTCTACACCTTC CASSPGGTEVYTF TRBJ1-2 - TRBV28 13 TRBD1
TGTGCCAGCAGTGGGAGGTACGAGCAGTACTTC CASSGRYEQYF TRBJ2-7 few TRBV2 11 -